This paragraph reports one TCR beta chain. The target antigen is unknown. Other DNA sequences in the same sample also yield this CDR3. Germline V gene data show CDR1 as KGHSH and CDR2 as LQKENI. The CDR3 is 14 residues long. The V gene end was trimmed by 3 bases and the J gene end by 2 bases; junction bases not matched to a gene: 0. This entry is derived from a study of OX40 agonist ivuxolimab in advanced cancers. In the study overall: Enrolled patients in dose escalation had cancers that were hepatocellular carcinoma, melanoma, renal cell or head and neck cancer. Checkpoint inhibitors had been given previously to roughly 36% of patients.

Findings of the study overall: In a subset of nonresponders, normalized T-cell clonal expansion was also low.

Method: immunoSEQ multiplex PCR; TCRdb's copy keeps in-frame clones and lacks some. The top ten clones hold 6% to 8.5% of a sample with about 81,000 clones, about 88% of them seen once. This TCR was recovered from an adult with an advanced solid tumor such as melanoma, head and neck, liver or kidney cancer. This chain uses TRBV18 with TRBJ2-7; TRBD1 matches at 11 bases. The material was CD4+ or CD8+ T cells sorted from blood, obtained in a trial of the OX40 agonist ivuxolimab. CDR3 in DNA: TGTGCCAGCTCACCGGGACAGGGGGCCTACGAGCAGTACTTC. Its protein product is CASSPGQGAYEQYF.